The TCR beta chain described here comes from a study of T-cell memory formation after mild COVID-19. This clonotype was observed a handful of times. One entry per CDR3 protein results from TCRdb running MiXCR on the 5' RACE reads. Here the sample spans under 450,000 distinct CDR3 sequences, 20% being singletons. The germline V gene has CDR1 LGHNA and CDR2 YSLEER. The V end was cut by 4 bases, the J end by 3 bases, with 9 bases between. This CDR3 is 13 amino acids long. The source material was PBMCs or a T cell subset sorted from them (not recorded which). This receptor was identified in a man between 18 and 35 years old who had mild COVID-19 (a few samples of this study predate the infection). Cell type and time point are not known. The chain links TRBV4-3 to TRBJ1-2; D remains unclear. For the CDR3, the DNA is TGCGCCAGCAGCCGGAGTAGGGACTATGGCTACACCTTC. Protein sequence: CASSRSRDYGYTF.